This TCR beta chain is from a study of CD8 T cells in Susac syndrome (dated by TCRdb to 2018 to 2020). About the investigation overall: Among the sequenced Susac syndrome patients, 5 or 6 had clinically active disease and roughly 8 were in clinical remission. At blood withdrawal, Susac syndrome patients were therapy-naive, treated with corticosteroids (with IVIg additionally given to some), or treated with IVIg alone. The study used repertoire sequencing to test whether antigen drove CD8+ T cell activation and differentiation in Susac syndrome.

RNA was extracted with the RNeasy kit and about 0.5 to 1 ug was reverse transcribed using random hexamers. The immunoSEQ multiplex PCR assay, covering 54 Vbeta and 13 Jbeta segments, was used to amplify TCR beta CDR3 regions. PCR amplification bias was corrected using a synthetic template baseline for primer optimization and computational correction. Under the source paper's analysis protocol: Reads were annotated to V, D and J genes according to IMGT and were analyzed with immunoSEQ Analyzer, with only productive sequences retained. To calculate clonality, Shannon entropy was normalized by log2 of the number of productive unique sequences and then subtracted from one. Public and private clones were assessed among the 100 most prevalent clones of each patient and control. Susac-specific clones were defined as absent from healthy and MS cohorts, some 1,000 published viral clones and other ImmuneACCESS disease sequences. The public reads were reanalyzed by TCRdb: fastp trimming at Q25, MiXCR alignment, in-frame beta chains only. Here each entry gathers all rows of one CDR3 protein and keeps the most common genes and DNA. These V and J calls originate from TCRdb's pipeline instead of the authors' own analysis. Here the sample has over 130,000 distinct CDR3 sequences; 95% occur a single time. In total, the top ten clones hold about 0.15% of the sample.

For this clonotype: The target of this receptor is not known. No base qualities exist here, and no much larger clone lies one base off it.

Results and caveats for the whole study, not just this receptor: The TCR sequencing and HLA analysis was acknowledged to have included a relatively small number of individuals. The CD4+ T cell repertoire of patients with Susac syndrome showed no detectable clonal expansion.

Peripheral blood CD8+ and CD4+ T cells from healthy donors, Susac syndrome patients and multiple sclerosis patients were profiled by high-throughput TCR beta sequencing. The Susac syndrome patients fulfilled recently defined diagnostic criteria for definite or probable disease. CD8+ TEMRA cells were enriched by FACS, while bulk CD8+ and CD4+ T cells were purified by magnetic negative isolation. Blood was drawn into EDTA tubes, processed within 24 hours, and PBMCs were isolated by density gradient centrifugation. PBMCs intended for TCR sequencing were cryopreserved in liquid nitrogen and thawed later in a water bath at 37 degrees C. The sorted or isolated CD4+, CD8+ and CD8+ TEMRA cells reached a purity of at least 90%. Sample: CD4+ T cells from PBMCs. The sequence derives from a human donor with Susac syndrome.

In nucleotides, the sequence is TGCAGCGTTGAATGGGACTATGGGAATGAGCAGTTCTTC. Its translation reads: CSVEWDYGNEQFF. The chain uses TRBV29-1 and TRBJ2-1, and TRBD2 matches 7 of the central bases. CDR1 is given as SQVTM and CDR2 as ANQGSEA, both from the germline V gene. Taken from cysteine to phenylalanine, the CDR3 has 13 residues. The DNA shown is the 39-base CDR3, in frame from base 1. Germline trimming: 2 bases from V, 7 bases from J; junction bases outside gene matches: 5.